This TCR beta chain was sequenced in a study of T cell changes during pregnancy in multiple sclerosis. This table comes from immunoSEQ multiplex PCR, and its TCRdb copy is limited to in-frame clones, with some not included. The repertoire holds about 83,000 clones, with over 90% as singletons. Trimming took off 2 bases at V and 8 bases at J, with 12 bases between the two ends. Germline assignment: CDR1 SQVTM and CDR2 ANQGSEA. The CDR3 contains 12 residues. This sequence originates from a female donor with multiple sclerosis, enrolled in a pregnancy study. The chain recombines TRBV29-1 with TRBJ1-2; D uncertain. The material sequenced was peripheral blood, taken in the second trimester of pregnancy. The CDR3 spells CSVESSVYGYTF. The CDR3, as DNA: TGCAGCGTTGAATCGTCGGTTTACGGCTACACCTTC.